This is a list of T cell receptor beta chains from one sample in a study of blood T cell repertoires in COVID-19. The table came from immunoSEQ multiplex PCR; TCRdb's copy has only in-frame clones and leaves some out. Counted here are a few hundred thousand clones, roughly 88% occurring once; the ten biggest clones make up around 1.5%. Sequenced sample: peripheral blood. The receptors stem from a woman between 40 and 50 years old who had recovered from COVID-19. CDR3s include the opening cysteine and the closing phenylalanine or tryptophan. A D gene is named only where the DNA matches it firmly. A row's size may be missing; if present it is once, few, many or a size class.

cdr3_aa cdr3_nt j_call d_call clone_size v_call
CASSPVRRSGRGFSGANVLTF TGTGCCAGCTCACCGGTCCGTAGATCGGGCAGGGGATTCTCTGGGGCCAACGTCCTGACTTTC TRBJ2-6 - - TRBV18
CASRPGLNTEAFF TGTGCCAGCAGGCCGGGATTAAACACTGAAGCTTTCTTT TRBJ1-1 - - TRBV27
CASSRTGGSYTF TGTGCCAGTAGCCGGACAGGGGGAAGCTACACCTTC TRBJ1-2 TRBD1 - TRBV19
CASSLSQGGGTDTQYF TGTGCCAGCAGTTTAAGTCAGGGGGGCGGCACAGATACGCAGTATTTT TRBJ2-3 - - TRBV28
CASSLAKRARDF TGTGCCAGCAGTTTAGCGAAGAGGGCGCGGGACTTC TRBJ2-5 - - TRBV12-3/TRBV12-4
CASSIRTGAGGANVLTF TGTGCCAGTAGTATAAGGACAGGTGCGGGTGGGGCCAACGTCCTGACTTTC TRBJ2-6 TRBD1 - TRBV19
CASSPDWGEVFF TGTGCCAGCAGCCCTGATTGGGGGGAGGTGTTTTTT TRBJ2-2 - - TRBV7-2
CAWTRGGDEQFF TGTGCCTGGACTAGGGGCGGGGATGAGCAGTTCTTC TRBJ2-1 - - TRBV30
CASSSGTTETGEKLFF TGTGCCAGCAGCTCAGGAACGACAGAGACAGGCGAAAAACTGTTTTTT TRBJ1-4 - - TRBV5-4
CASSGRDRNTEAFF TGCGCCAGCAGCGGCCGGGACAGGAACACTGAAGCTTTCTTT TRBJ1-1 TRBD1 - TRBV5-1
CASSPGREWYGYTF TGTGCCAGCTCACCGGGCCGGGAGTGGTATGGCTACACCTTC TRBJ1-2 - - TRBV18
CASSLAGGYNSPLHF TGTGCCAGCAGCTTAGCGGGGGGATATAATTCACCCCTCCACTTT TRBJ1-6 - - TRBV7-3
CASSLGLRVPRGNTEAFF TGTGCCAGCAGCTTAGGCTTGCGGGTTCCGCGGGGGAACACTGAAGCTTTCTTT TRBJ1-1 - - TRBV7-2
CAWSVSGQGNEKLFF TGTGCCTGGAGTGTATCGGGTCAGGGTAATGAAAAACTGTTTTTT TRBJ1-4 - - TRBV30
CASSYAFRGLNNEQFF TGTGCCAGCAGTTACGCCTTTCGGGGACTTAACAATGAGCAGTTCTTC TRBJ2-1 - - TRBV6-5
CASSYSPGELEQYF TGTGCCAGCAGTTACTCCCCGGGGGAACTCGAGCAGTACTTC TRBJ2-7 - once TRBV6-5
CASSFKTARNNSPLHF TGCGCCAGCAGCTTTAAGACAGCGAGAAATAATTCACCCCTCCACTTT TRBJ1-6 - - TRBV5-1
CASSGGTSAYEQYF TGCGCCAGCAGCGGCGGGACTAGTGCCTACGAGCAGTACTTC TRBJ2-7 TRBD2 - TRBV5-1
CASSYPPGLLYQPQHF TGTGCCAGCAGCTACCCTCCGGGACTACTATATCAGCCCCAGCATTTT TRBJ1-5 - - TRBV28
CASRDRRTEAFF TGTGCCAGCAGGGACAGGAGGACTGAAGCTTTCTTT TRBJ1-1 TRBD1 - TRBV7-8